These 23 T cell receptor beta chains share one sample of origin, sequenced in a study of CD8+ T cells in alopecia areata. Following RNA extraction, reverse transcription yielded cDNA that acted as the sequencing template. The protocol was immunoSEQ multiplex PCR, while the TCRdb copy is restricted to in-frame clones and leaves out a portion. The table lists about 97,000 clones, roughly 41% of them singletons. The sample comprised CD4+ T cells sorted from blood. These receptors were obtained from a human donor with alopecia areata.

In this sample, this clone turned up a few times. The rearrangement links TRBV28 to TRBJ2-7; D ambiguous. CDR1 and CDR2 (germline): MDHEN, SYDVKM. This CDR3 comprises 12 residues. V lost 5 bases, J lost 9 bases, and 14 bases lay in between. For the CDR3, the DNA is TGTGCCAGCAGTACTCCTGGGTCTGGGCAGTACTTC. Protein product: CASSTPGSGQYF.

This sequence joins TRBV15 and TRBJ2-7, with D possibly matching TRBD1 (6 bases). The CDR3 is made up of 13 amino acids. Germline lookup yields CDR1 LNHNV and CDR2 YYDKDF (reference sequence). Trimming stripped 5 bases from V and 1 base from J, with 9 bases between. The CDR3 DNA is TGTGCCACCAGCTTCGGACAGTCCTACGAGCAGTACTTC. This gives the protein CATSFGQSYEQYF.

The V call is TRBV6-5, the J call TRBJ1-6; 9 bases are a match to TRBD1. This CDR3 has 14 residues. Germline CDR1 MNHEY, CDR2 SVGAGI. Germline trimming cut 5 bases from V and 6 bases from J; bases unmatched to any gene: 2. CDR3: CASSRQGVNSPLHF. CDR3 coding DNA: TGTGCCAGCAGTCGACAGGGGGTTAATTCACCCCTCCACTTT.

There are a few counts of this clone. The chain employs TRBV5-1 and TRBJ2-1, with 7 bases that match TRBD2. Trimming took 2 bases from V and 2 from J; bases not matched to a gene: 7. CDR1 is SGHRS and CDR2 is YFSETQ in the germline V gene. CDR3 length: 16 amino acids. The CDR3 region has the DNA TGCGCCAGCAGCTTCTCTAAGCGGGGTGCCTACAATGAGCAGTTCTTC. It is translated as CASSFSKRGAYNEQFF.

The chain recombines TRBV29-1 with TRBJ2-7, with unresolved D. The germline gives CDR1 SQVTM, CDR2 ANQGSEA. Between the trimmed V and J ends, which lost 6 bases and 3 bases, there was a span of 6 bases. The CDR3 runs to 10 residues. The CDR3 region has the DNA TGCAGCGTAATAATCTACGAGCAGTACTTC. Its protein product is CSVIIYEQYF.

The chain uses TRBV5-1 and TRBJ2-2; D uncertain. Germline CDR1 reads SGHRS; CDR2 reads YFSETQ. This CDR3 region has 13 residues. The germline V and J ends were trimmed by 4 bases and 2 bases, with 6 bases remaining between them. CDR3 region: CASSPINTGELFF. Written as DNA, the CDR3 is TGCGCCAGCAGCCCCATTAACACCGGGGAGCTGTTTTTT.

This clone showed up just a few times. The J gene is TRBJ2-5, the V gene TRBV5-1; D is ambiguous. Germline CDR1 and CDR2: SGHRS and YFSETQ. The CDR3 runs 14 residues. V was pared by 0 bases and J by 5 bases, with 11 bases between. In DNA, the CDR3 is TGCGCCAGCAGCTTGGGTGCAGAGACGGAGACCCAGTACTTC. Encoded protein: CASSLGAETETQYF.

This clone was observed a few times. The chain couples TRBV5-1 to TRBJ2-6, with D perhaps matching TRBD1 (5 bases). The CDR3 has 18 residues. Germline lookup yields CDR1 SGHRS and CDR2 YFSETQ. V was pared by 0 bases and J by 0 bases, with 13 bases between. Here the CDR3 DNA reads TGCGCCAGCAGCTTGGTGGGGCAGTTGAGCTCTGGGGCCAACGTCCTGACTTTC. Its protein product is CASSLVGQLSSGANVLTF. Full variable domain (outside the CDR3, taken from reference TRBV5-1 and TRBJ2-6): KAGVTQTPRYLIKTRGQQVTLSCSPISGHRSVSWYQQTPGQGLQFLFEYFSETQRNKGNFPGRFSGRQFSNSRSEMNVSTLELGDSALYLCASSLVGQLSSGANVLTFGAGSRLTVL.

As DNA, the CDR3 is TGCGCCAGCAGCTTGGAGGTCCCCTCGGGATCCCTCCACTTT. Protein product: CASSLEVPSGSLHF. The gene calls are TRBV5-1 and TRBJ1-6; no clear D. CDR1 and CDR2 from the germline V gene are SGHRS and YFSETQ. The germline V and J ends were trimmed by 0 bases and 14 bases, with 15 bases remaining between them. The CDR3 consists of 14 residues.

The gene calls are TRBV6-5 and TRBJ2-7; the match to TRBD1 covers 8 bases. CDR3 size: 13 residues. The V segment lost 10 bases and the J segment 12 bases; nucleotides outside the gene matches: 17. Germline V CDR1 and CDR2: MNHEY, SVGAGI. The CDR3 sequence is CATTGTGYPRAYF. CDR3 nucleotides: TGTGCCACTACCGGGACAGGCTACCCCAGGGCGTACTTC.

This clone was observed once. This chain uses TRBV2 with TRBJ2-7; no definite D call. The V and J ends lost 6 bases and 0 bases respectively, with 12 bases between them. This CDR3 comprises 14 residues. CDR1 is SNHLY and CDR2 is FYNNEI in the germline V gene. Here the CDR3 reads CASSPDSISYEQYF. The CDR3 DNA reads as TGTGCCAGCAGCCCAGACTCGATCTCCTACGAGCAGTACTTC. The variable domain in full, with the rest retrieved from reference TRBV2 and TRBJ2-7, is EPEVTQTPSHQVTQMGQEVILRCVPISNHLYFYWYRQILGQKVEFLVSFYNNEISEKSEIFDDQFSVERPDGSNFTLKIRSTKLEDSAMYFCASSPDSISYEQYFGPGTRLTVT.

This clone was counted a few times. J is TRBJ2-1 and V is TRBV28; TRBD1 might be the D (6 bases). The germline CDR1 and CDR2 sequences are MDHEN and SYDVKM. The germline V and J ends were trimmed by 6 bases and 16 bases, with 16 bases remaining between them. The CDR3 contains 11 residues. The chain's CDR3 is CASSARQVVFF. CDR3 sequence (DNA): TGTGCCAGCAGCGCCAGACAGGTTGTATTCTTC.

This clone was seen just once. This chain uses TRBV29-1 with TRBJ2-7, with D possibly matching TRBD2 (5 bases). Germline CDR1 and CDR2: SQVTM and ANQGSEA. The CDR3 extends over 13 amino acids. Trimming took off 4 bases at V and 6 bases at J, with 16 bases between the two ends. CDR3 coding DNA: TGCAGCGTTGTCGGGCAGAGGGCTCTCGAGCAGTACTTC. Protein sequence: CSVVGQRALEQYF.

The genes are TRBV5-1 and TRBJ2-3; TRBD1 agrees at 7 bases. V lost 7 bases to trimming and J lost 2 bases; unmatched junction nucleotides: 4. Germline V CDR1 and CDR2: SGHRS, YFSETQ. This CDR3 is built from 13 residues. The CDR3 is CASQQGFTDTQYF. DNA of the CDR3: TGCGCCAGCCAACAGGGGTTCACAGATACGCAGTATTTT.

This clone was counted a few times. This chain connects TRBV4-2 to TRBJ1-4; D perhaps matches TRBD1 (5 bases). The germline V gene encodes CDR1 LGHNA and CDR2 YNFKEQ. V shed 3 bases and J shed 5 bases, with 19 bases lying between them. There are 17 residues in the CDR3. CDR3 amino acids: CASSQDTGLRTNEKLFF. CDR3 bases: TGTGCCAGCAGCCAGGATACAGGACTGCGGACGAATGAAAAACTGTTTTTT.

The rearrangement uses TRBV5-1 and TRBJ2-1; D tentatively reads TRBD1 or TRBD2 (5 bases each). V was clipped by 0 bases and J by 9 bases, with 10 bases between them. The CDR3 sequence is 13 residues long. Germline CDR1 SGHRS, CDR2 YFSETQ. For the CDR3, the DNA is TGCGCCAGCAGCTTGGGAGGGGTGGGTGAGCAGTTCTTC. Its protein is CASSLGGVGEQFF.

This chain joins TRBV7-2 and TRBJ1-2; 8 nucleotides align to TRBD1. This CDR3 contains 16 residues. The germline V gene has CDR1 SGHTA and CDR2 FQGNSA. The V gene end was trimmed by 5 bases and the J gene end by 0 bases; junction bases not matched to a gene: 8. Written as DNA, the CDR3 is TGTGCCAGCAGCATCCGACAGGGGCGGACTAACTATGGCTACACCTTC. It codes for CASSIRQGRTNYGYTF.

The chain joins TRBV29-1 to TRBJ1-2, with D tentatively TRBD1 (6 bases). The CDR3 length is 15 residues. V lost 0 bases, J lost 5 bases, and 16 bases lay in between. Germline V gene sequence: CDR1 SQVTM, CDR2 ANQGSEA. The CDR3 DNA is TGCAGCGTTGAAGATCCGAGGGGGGTATGGTATGGCTACACCTTC. Translating it yields CSVEDPRGVWYGYTF.

This clone was detected a few times. The rearrangement uses TRBV7-2 and TRBJ2-1; 11 bases line up with TRBD2. With 5 bases clipped from V and 4 bases from J, the junction kept 4 bases outside the gene matches. Germline-derived CDR1 and CDR2 are SGHTA and FQGNSA. The length of the CDR3 is 15 residues. This CDR3 is CASSQRTSGYNEQFF. In DNA form, the CDR3 reads TGTGCCAGCAGCCAAAGGACTAGCGGGTACAATGAGCAGTTCTTC. The entire variable domain, with the rest obtained from reference TRBV7-2 and TRBJ2-1, is as follows: GAGVSQSPSNKVTEKGKDVELRCDPISGHTALYWYRQSLGQGLEFLIYFQGNSAPDKSGLPSDRFSAERTGGSVSTLTIQRTQQEDSAVYLCASSQRTSGYNEQFFGPGTRLTVL.

A word on this clone: The germline gene is not matched at one end of the junction; a read error may be the cause. The chain employs TRBV9 and TRBJ2-1; D might be TRBD1 or TRBD2, each matching 5 bases. The germline gives CDR1 SGDLS, CDR2 YYNGEE. This CDR3 comprises 16 residues. The chain's CDR3 is CTSSGTPGPSYNEQFF. CDR3 sequence (DNA): TGTACCAGCAGCGGTACCCCGGGACCGTCCTACAATGAGCAGTTCTTC.

This clone has more than one count but fewer than ten. This sequence joins TRBV29-1 and TRBJ1-2; D uncertain. This CDR3 has 11 residues. From germline, CDR1 is SQVTM and CDR2 ANQGSEA. Trimming took off 0 bases at V and 8 bases at J, with 7 bases between the two ends. CDR3: CSVEDRGGYTF. For the CDR3, the DNA is TGCAGCGTTGAAGATAGAGGCGGCTACACCTTC.

DNA of the CDR3: TGTGCCAGCAGCGCCCAAACAGGGAGGGGACAGCCCCAGCATTTT. Translated: CASSAQTGRGQPQHF. The genes are TRBV9 and TRBJ1-5; weak D call: TRBD1 (6 bases). The V gene's germline CDR1 is SGDLS and CDR2 YYNGEE. The CDR3 is made up of 15 amino acids. V lost 3 bases to trimming and J lost 7 bases, with 17 bases between them.

This clone was found a few times. The chain combines TRBV29-1 with TRBJ2-3; maybe TRBD2 (5 bases). The germline V gene encodes CDR1 SQVTM and CDR2 ANQGSEA. The CDR3 totals 13 residues. Trimming stripped 4 bases from V and 4 bases from J, with 12 bases between. CDR3 residues: CSVGKDLPDTQYF. CDR3 coding DNA: TGCAGCGTTGGGAAGGACTTGCCAGATACGCAGTATTTT.